Listed below are T cell receptor beta chains from one sample, sequenced in a study of PD-1 blockade in mismatch repair-deficient tumors. TCRdb's table, derived via immunoSEQ multiplex PCR, lists solely in-frame clones and lacks some. The sample carries about 51,000 clones, around 82% recorded once. The input for sequencing was peripheral blood, taken 4 weeks after starting pembrolizumab. These receptors came from an adult with mismatch repair-deficient cancer. Each CDR3 is given with its conserved first and last residue.

cdr3_aa j_call v_call
CASSSPLSTDTQYF TRBJ2-3 TRBV5-4
CASRRQLSPLHF TRBJ1-6 TRBV6-5
CATSRDTGGQETQYF TRBJ2-5 TRBV15
CASSSGTGTYEQYF TRBJ2-7 TRBV6-5
CASSQDRDVADTQYF TRBJ2-3 TRBV11-3
CASSLYLGASGALNEQFF TRBJ2-1 TRBV28
CASSNQVTQYF TRBJ2-3 TRBV19
CSVGERYTEAFF TRBJ1-1 TRBV29-1
CASSALIGIYGYTF TRBJ1-2 TRBV7-2
CASSLGPLMKADTQYF TRBJ2-3 TRBV11-3
CASSEVGLAGGNEQFF TRBJ2-1 TRBV6-1
CASSPTKLYFEQYF TRBJ2-7 TRBV19
CASSERDRSTDTQYF TRBJ2-3 TRBV11-2
CASSKDRGPEETQYF TRBJ2-5 TRBV10-2
CASSYSSGQANEQFF TRBJ2-1 TRBV6-6
CASSLADRQVAFF TRBJ1-1 TRBV7-6
CASSFVWSSYEQYF TRBJ2-7 TRBV28
CASSQSLGAEQFF TRBJ2-1 TRBV14
CATSREGGGDTQYF TRBJ2-3 TRBV15
CASKAGGSISTQYF TRBJ2-3 TRBV2
CASGQSSGANVLTF TRBJ2-6 TRBV7-9
CASSPIQRTGASSGNTIYF TRBJ1-3 TRBV18
CASSLRLAGAEEQYF TRBJ2-7 TRBV7-6
CASSDQGGYGYTF TRBJ1-2 TRBV6-1
CASSYLTGLTDTQYF TRBJ2-3 TRBV11-3
CASSRVVGNTIYF TRBJ1-3 TRBV4-2
CASSPDTAGDIQYF TRBJ2-4 TRBV5-8
CSVTGQGAYEQYF TRBJ2-7 TRBV29-1
CASSLGGQANMNTEAFF TRBJ1-1 TRBV7-3
CSVVKGHTEAFF TRBJ1-1 TRBV29-1
CASSRRTGLSYEQYF TRBJ2-7 TRBV6-5
CASSAGGAGREKLFF TRBJ1-4 TRBV9
CASSQDSGTLYEQYF TRBJ2-7 TRBV11-3
CASSLGLAGEKRDTQYF TRBJ2-3 TRBV7-6
CASSIRDIRNEQFF TRBJ2-1 TRBV19
CASSILTLTRRATTASGNTIYF TRBJ1-3 TRBV19
CASSLAPGSVNTEAFF TRBJ1-1 TRBV5-5
CASSRDRNTEAFF TRBJ1-1 TRBV7-3
CASSLRTELNEKLFF TRBJ1-4 TRBV7-8
CASSEEGTSYEQYF TRBJ2-7 TRBV2
CASSLDTGGGTDTQYF TRBJ2-3 TRBV5-1
CASSGRDLTYEQYF TRBJ2-7 TRBV19
CASSLGLEETQYF TRBJ2-5 TRBV13
CASSEGQGRGNQPQHF TRBJ1-5 TRBV6-1
CASSLRGRSYEQYF TRBJ2-7 TRBV27
CASSLGLAGAVGELFF TRBJ2-2 TRBV7-3
CASGRDRADTQYF TRBJ2-3 TRBV7-3
CASSIGGTPSKNIQYF TRBJ2-4 TRBV19